This T cell receptor (beta chain) is drawn from a study of response to subunit inactivated influenza vaccine. Study-wide results and caveats: Authors suggested seasonal influenza vaccinations each recruit few new T cells.

From the RT-PCR reads, TCRdb called clonotypes with MiXCR, one entry per CDR3 protein. The sample includes 650,000 to 800,000 distinct CDR3 sequences, roughly 13% of them seen just once. The CDR3 spans 15 residues. Germline CDR1 and CDR2: SGHRS and YFSETQ. V lost 0 bases to trimming and J lost 9 bases, with 16 bases between them. As regards this clonotype: The target antigen is unknown.

This specimen was PBMCs from blood, taken less than 15 days before vaccination. The V call is TRBV5-1, the J call TRBJ2-1; no definite D call. The clonotype was recovered from a man in his fifties who received an inactivated influenza vaccine. DNA for the CDR3: TGCGCCAGCAGCTTGGAGGGTAGTCAGGCCGGTGAGCAGTTCTTC. This gives the protein CASSLEGSQAGEQFF.